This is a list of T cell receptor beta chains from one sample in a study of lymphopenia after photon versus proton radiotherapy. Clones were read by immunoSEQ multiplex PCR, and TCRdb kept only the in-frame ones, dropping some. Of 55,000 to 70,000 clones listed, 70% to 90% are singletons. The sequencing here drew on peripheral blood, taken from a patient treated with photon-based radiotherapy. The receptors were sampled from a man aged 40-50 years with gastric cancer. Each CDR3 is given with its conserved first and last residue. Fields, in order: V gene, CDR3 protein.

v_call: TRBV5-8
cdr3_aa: CASSLGSPRFGVTIYF

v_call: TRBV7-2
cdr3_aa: CASSLSGGGSTQYF

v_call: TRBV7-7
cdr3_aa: CASSQVGGFETQYF

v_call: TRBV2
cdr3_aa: CASSDVEELRSPLHF

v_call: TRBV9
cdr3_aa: CASSAGLAGVKVAKNIQYF

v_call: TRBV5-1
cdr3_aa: CASSLGTGDQETQYF

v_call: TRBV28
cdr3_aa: CASSLSGTGLYEQYF

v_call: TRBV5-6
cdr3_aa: CASSWGTGANTEAFF

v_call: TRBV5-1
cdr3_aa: CASSPLGQEGYEQYF

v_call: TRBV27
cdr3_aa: CASSPTGGYGYTF

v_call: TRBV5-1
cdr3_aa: CASSPRPLTGWVKTEAFF

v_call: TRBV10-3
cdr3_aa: CAISEGRSTYEQYF

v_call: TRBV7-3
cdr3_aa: CASSLLAASTDTQYF

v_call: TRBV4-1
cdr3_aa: CASSQGATDDYEQYF

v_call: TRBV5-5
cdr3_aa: CASSLGHNQPQHF

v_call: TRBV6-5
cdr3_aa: CASSSGRTPMGDGYTF